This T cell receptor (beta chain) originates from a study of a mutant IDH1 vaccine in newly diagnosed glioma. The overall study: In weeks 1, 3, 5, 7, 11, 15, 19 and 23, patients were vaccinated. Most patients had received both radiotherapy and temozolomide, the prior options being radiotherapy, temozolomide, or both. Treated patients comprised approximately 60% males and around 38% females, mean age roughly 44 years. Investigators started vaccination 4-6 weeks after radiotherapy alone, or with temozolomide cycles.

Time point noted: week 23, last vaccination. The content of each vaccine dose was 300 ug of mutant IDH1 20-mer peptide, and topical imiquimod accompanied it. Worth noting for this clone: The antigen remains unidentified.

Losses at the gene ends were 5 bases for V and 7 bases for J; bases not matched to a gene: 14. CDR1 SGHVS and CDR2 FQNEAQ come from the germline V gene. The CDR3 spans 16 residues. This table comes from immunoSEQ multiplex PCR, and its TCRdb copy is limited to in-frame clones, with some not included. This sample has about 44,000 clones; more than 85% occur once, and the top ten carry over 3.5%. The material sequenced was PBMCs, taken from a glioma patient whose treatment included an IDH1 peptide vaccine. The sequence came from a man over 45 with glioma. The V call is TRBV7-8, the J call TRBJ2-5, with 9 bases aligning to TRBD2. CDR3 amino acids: CASSPPGSGGLATQYF. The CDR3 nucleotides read TGTGCCAGCAGCCCACCGGGGAGCGGGGGGTTGGCGACCCAGTACTTC. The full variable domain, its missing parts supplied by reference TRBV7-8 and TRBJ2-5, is GAGVSQSPRYKVAKRGQDVALRCDPISGHVSLFWYQQALGQGPEFLTYFQNEAQLDKSGLPSDRFFAERPEGSVSTLKIQRTQQEDSAVYLCASSPPGSGGLATQYFGPGTRLLVL.